The sequence of this T cell receptor (beta chain) was determined in a study of blood T cells in healthy people across ages. Study results and caveats: Per million T cells, TCR beta diversity dropped about linearly as age rose.

Primers used in a second PCR of roughly 6 to 12 cycles were a sample-barcoded 5' primer and a J-beta primer mix. TCRdb used MiXCR to reprocess the 5' RACE reads, holding one entry per CDR3 protein. Of about 780,000 distinct CDR3 sequences in the sample, less than 60% are singletons; the top ten hold roughly 18%. As for this clonotype: What it binds is unknown.

Those donating, healthy Caucasian individuals from Russia, were aged roughly 6 to 90. The material sequenced was blood. This TCR was sampled from a man older than 75 in good health.

The CDR3 sequence is CASPPAESYNEQYF. In DNA form, the CDR3 reads TGTGCCAGCCCCCCAGCGGAGTCCTACAATGAGCAGTACTTC. The chain couples TRBV7-9 to TRBJ2-1, with D possibly matching TRBD2 (5 bases). TRBJ2-7 matches the DNA end more closely, so the J call is doubtful. Germline CDR1 and CDR2: SEHNR and FQNEAQ (reference sequence). The CDR3 covers 14 residues.